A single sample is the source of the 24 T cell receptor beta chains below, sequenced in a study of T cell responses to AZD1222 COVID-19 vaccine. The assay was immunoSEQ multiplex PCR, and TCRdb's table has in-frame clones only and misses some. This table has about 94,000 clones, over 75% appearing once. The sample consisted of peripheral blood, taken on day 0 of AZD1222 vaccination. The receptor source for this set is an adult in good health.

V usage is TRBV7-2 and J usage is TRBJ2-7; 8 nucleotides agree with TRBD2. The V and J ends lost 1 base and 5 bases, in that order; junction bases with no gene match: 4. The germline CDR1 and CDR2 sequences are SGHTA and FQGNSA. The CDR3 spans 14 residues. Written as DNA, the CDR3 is TGTGCCAGCAGCTTAGGTTCGGGAGGGAACGAGCAGTACTTC. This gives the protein CASSLGSGGNEQYF.

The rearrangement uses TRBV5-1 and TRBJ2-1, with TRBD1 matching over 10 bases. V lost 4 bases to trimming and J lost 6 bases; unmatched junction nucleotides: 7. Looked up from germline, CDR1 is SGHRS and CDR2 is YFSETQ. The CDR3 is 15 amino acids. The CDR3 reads CASSRTGGQGNEQFF. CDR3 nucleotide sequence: TGCGCCAGCAGCCGGACAGGGGGTCAGGGCAATGAGCAGTTCTTC.

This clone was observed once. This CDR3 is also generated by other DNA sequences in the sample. CDR3 region: CASSLAGTTSYEQYF. CDR3 nucleotide sequence: TGCGCCAGCAGCTTGGCTGGGACCACATCCTACGAGCAGTACTTC. The chain has TRBV5-1 and TRBJ2-7; D might be TRBD1 or TRBD2, each matching 5 bases. The germline CDR1 and CDR2 sequences are SGHRS and YFSETQ. CDR3 length: 15 residues. V dropped 0 bases and J dropped 1 base, with 11 bases sitting between them.

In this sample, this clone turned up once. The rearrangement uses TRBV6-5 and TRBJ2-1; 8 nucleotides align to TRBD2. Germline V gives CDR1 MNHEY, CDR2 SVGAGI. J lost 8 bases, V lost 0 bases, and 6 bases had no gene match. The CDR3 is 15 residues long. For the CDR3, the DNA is TGTGCCAGCAGTTACTCGAGACTAGCGACTGATGAGCAGTTCTTC. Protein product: CASSYSRLATDEQFF.

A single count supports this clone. In DNA, the CDR3 is TGTGCCAGCGACAGGGGGGGCAATCAGCCCCAGCATTTT. Amino acids: CASDRGGNQPQHF. The chain joins TRBV2 to TRBJ1-5; 9 bases map to TRBD1. The CDR3 is made up of 13 amino acids. V shed 8 bases and J 2 bases; nucleotides not matched to a gene: 1. CDR1 is SNHLY, CDR2 FYNNEI, per germline.

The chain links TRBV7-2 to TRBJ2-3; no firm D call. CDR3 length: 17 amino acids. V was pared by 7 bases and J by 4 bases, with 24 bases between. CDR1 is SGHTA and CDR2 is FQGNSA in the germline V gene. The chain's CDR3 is CASTNRLATNAPDTQYF. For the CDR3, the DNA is TGTGCCAGCACCAACCGATTGGCGACCAACGCCCCAGATACGCAGTATTTT.

The CDR3 here is CASSLLGGSSYNEQFF. As DNA, the CDR3 is TGTGCCAGCAGCTTATTAGGCGGCAGCTCCTACAATGAGCAGTTCTTC. The chain has TRBV7-3 and TRBJ2-1; D call uncertain. V was trimmed by 2 bases and J by 0 bases, leaving 11 bases between them. The length of the CDR3 is 16 residues. Per the germline V gene, CDR1 is SGHTA and CDR2 is FQGTGA.

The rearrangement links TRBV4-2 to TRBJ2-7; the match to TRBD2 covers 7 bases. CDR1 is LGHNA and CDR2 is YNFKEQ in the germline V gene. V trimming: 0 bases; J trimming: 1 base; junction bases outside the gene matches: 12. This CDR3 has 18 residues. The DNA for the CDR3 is TGTGCCAGCAGCCAAGATCCTCAGACTAGCTCCATTTCCTACGAGCAGTACTTC. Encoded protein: CASSQDPQTSSISYEQYF.

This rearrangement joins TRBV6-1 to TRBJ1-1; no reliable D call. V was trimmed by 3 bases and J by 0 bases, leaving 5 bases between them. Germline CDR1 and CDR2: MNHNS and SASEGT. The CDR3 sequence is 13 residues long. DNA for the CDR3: TGTGCCAGCAGTGAGAGCCTGAACACTGAAGCTTTCTTT. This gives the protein CASSESLNTEAFF.

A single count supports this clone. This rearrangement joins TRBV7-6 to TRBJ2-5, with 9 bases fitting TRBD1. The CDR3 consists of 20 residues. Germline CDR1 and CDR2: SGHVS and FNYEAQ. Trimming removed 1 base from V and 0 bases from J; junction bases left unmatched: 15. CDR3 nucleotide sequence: TGTGCCAGCAGCTTAGAGCACGGGACAGGGACTTTTTGGTACCAAGAGACCCAGTACTTC. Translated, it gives CASSLEHGTGTFWYQETQYF.

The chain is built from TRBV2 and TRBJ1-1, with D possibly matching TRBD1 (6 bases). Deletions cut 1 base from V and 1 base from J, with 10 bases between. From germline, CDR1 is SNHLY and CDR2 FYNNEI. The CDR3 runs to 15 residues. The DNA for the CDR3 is TGTGCCAGCAGTGAAGAGGGGGGTGGGAACACTGAAGCTTTCTTT. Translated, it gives CASSEEGGGNTEAFF.

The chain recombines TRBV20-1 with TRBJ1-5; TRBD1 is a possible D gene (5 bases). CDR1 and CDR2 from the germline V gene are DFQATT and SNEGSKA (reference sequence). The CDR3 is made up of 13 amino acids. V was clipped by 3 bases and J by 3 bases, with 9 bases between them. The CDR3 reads CSASRGFNQPQHF. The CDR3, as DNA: TGCAGTGCTAGTAGGGGTTTCAATCAGCCCCAGCATTTT.

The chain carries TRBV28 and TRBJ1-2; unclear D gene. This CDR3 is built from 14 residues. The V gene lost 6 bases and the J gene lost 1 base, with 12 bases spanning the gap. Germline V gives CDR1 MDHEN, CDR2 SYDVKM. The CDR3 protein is CASRRGSFNYGYTF. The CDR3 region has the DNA TGTGCCAGCAGACGCGGTTCATTTAACTATGGCTACACCTTC.

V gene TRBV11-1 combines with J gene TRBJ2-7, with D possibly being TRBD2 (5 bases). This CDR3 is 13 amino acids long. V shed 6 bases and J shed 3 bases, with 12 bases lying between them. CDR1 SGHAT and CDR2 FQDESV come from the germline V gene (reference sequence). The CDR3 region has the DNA TGTGCCAGCAGTTTTCATAGCGACTACGAGCAGTACTTC. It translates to CASSFHSDYEQYF.

Here the CDR3 DNA reads TGTGCCAGCAGTGGGCAGGGGTCGGATACGCAGTATTTT. Protein: CASSGQGSDTQYF. The chain uses TRBV11-3 and TRBJ2-3, with a tentative D call TRBD1 (6 bases). The CDR3 covers 13 residues. The V end was cut by 6 bases, the J end by 6 bases, with 13 bases between. Germline V gene data show CDR1 as SGHNT and CDR2 as YENEEA. Supplemented by reference TRBV11-3 and TRBJ2-3, the full variable domain reads EAGVVQSPRYKIIEKKQPVAFWCNPISGHNTLYWYLQNLGQGPELLIRYENEEAVDDSQLPKDRFSAERLKGVDSTLKIQPAELGDSAVYLCASSGQGSDTQYFGPGTRLTVL.

CDR3 sequence reads: CASSGNVPGDEQFF. CDR3 DNA: TGTGCCAGCTCGGGTAATGTACCAGGAGATGAGCAGTTCTTC. The chain has TRBV19 and TRBJ2-1; D not certain. V was cut by 9 bases and J by 8 bases, with 20 bases left in between. CDR1 is LNHDA, CDR2 SQIVND, per germline (reference sequence). The CDR3 has 14 residues. Filled out from reference TRBV19 and TRBJ2-1, the complete variable domain reads DGGITQSPKYLFRKEGQNVTLSCEQNLNHDAMYWYRQDPGQGLRLIYYSQIVNDFQKGDIAEGYSVSREKKESFPLTVTSAQKNPTAFYLCASSGNVPGDEQFFGPGTRLTVL.

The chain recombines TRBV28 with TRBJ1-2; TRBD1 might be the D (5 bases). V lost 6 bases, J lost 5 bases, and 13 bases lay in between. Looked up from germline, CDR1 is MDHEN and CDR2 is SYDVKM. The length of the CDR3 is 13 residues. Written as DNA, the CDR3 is TGTGCCAGCAGAAATTCGGGGCCTTATGGCTACACCTTC. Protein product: CASRNSGPYGYTF.

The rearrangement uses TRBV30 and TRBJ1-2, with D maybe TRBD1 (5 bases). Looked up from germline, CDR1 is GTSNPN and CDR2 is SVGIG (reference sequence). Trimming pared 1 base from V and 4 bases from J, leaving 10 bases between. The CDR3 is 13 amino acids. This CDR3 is CAWSGSGSYGYTF. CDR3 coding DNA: TGTGCCTGGAGTGGGTCAGGGAGCTATGGCTACACCTTC. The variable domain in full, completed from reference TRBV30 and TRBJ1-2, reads SQTIHQWPATLVQPVGSPLSLECTVEGTSNPNLYWYRQAAGRGLQLLFYSVGIGQISSEVPQNLSASRPQDRQFILSSKKLLLSDSGFYLCAWSGSGSYGYTFGSGTRLTVV.

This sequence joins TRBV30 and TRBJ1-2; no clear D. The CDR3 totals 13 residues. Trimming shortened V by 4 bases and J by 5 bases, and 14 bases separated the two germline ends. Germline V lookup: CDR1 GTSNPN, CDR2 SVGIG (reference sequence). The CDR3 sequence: CAWNPSVEYGYTF. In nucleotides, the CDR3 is TGTGCCTGGAACCCTTCAGTAGAGTATGGCTACACCTTC.

For the CDR3, the DNA is TGTGCCAGCAGTTTCCTTCCAAACGAGCAGTACTTC. The encoded protein is CASSFLPNEQYF. The chain combines TRBV28 with TRBJ2-7, with D uncertain. V gave up 3 bases and J gave up 5 bases, with 8 bases separating them. The germline gives CDR1 MDHEN, CDR2 SYDVKM. CDR3 length: 12 residues.

CDR3 nucleotide sequence: TGTGCCAGCAGTCGGGGGGGAACTGGAAACACCATATATTTT. It yields the protein CASSRGGTGNTIYF. The chain links TRBV28 to TRBJ1-3, with D possibly TRBD1 on 5 matching bases. In germline, CDR1 is MDHEN, CDR2 SYDVKM. The CDR3 covers 14 residues. The germline V and J ends were trimmed by 5 bases and 2 bases, with 10 bases remaining between them.

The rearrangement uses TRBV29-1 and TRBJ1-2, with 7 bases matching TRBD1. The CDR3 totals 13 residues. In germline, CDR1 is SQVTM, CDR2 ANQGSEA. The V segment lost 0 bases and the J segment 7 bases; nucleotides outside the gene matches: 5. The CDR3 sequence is CSVEDSQGVGYTF. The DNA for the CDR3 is TGCAGCGTTGAAGATTCTCAGGGGGTTGGCTACACCTTC.

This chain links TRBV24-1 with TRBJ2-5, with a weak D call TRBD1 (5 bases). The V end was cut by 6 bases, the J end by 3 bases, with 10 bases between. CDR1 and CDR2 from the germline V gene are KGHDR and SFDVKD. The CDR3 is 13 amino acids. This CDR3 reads CATSQWGEETQYF. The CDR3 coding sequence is TGTGCCACCAGTCAATGGGGCGAAGAGACCCAGTACTTC.

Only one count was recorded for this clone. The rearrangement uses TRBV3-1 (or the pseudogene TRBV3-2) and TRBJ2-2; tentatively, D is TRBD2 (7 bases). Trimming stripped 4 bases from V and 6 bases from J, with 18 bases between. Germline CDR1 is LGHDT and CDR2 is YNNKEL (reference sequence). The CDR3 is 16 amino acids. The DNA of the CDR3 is TGTGCCAGCAGCCTAAGGGGGGGTAGCCCCGCCGGGGAGCTGTTTTTT. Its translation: CASSLRGGSPAGELFF.